These 6 T cell receptor beta chains came from one sample sequenced in a study of T-cell memory formation after mild COVID-19. MiXCR was run by TCRdb on the 5' RACE reads, yielding one entry per CDR3 protein. Among more than 250,000 distinct CDR3 sequences listed, 16% were seen once. Material for sequencing was PBMCs or a T cell subset sorted from them (not recorded which). The receptors originated from a man aged 18 to 29 who had mild COVID-19 (a few samples of this study predate the infection). Cell type and time point are not known.

The chain is built from TRBV5-1 and TRBJ2-7; 8 bases are a match to TRBD2. There are 14 residues in the CDR3. Trimming at V came to 2 bases and at J to 2 bases, leaving 3 bases not matched to a gene. Germline values: CDR1 SGHRS, CDR2 YFSETQ. CDR3 loop: CASSLQAGAYEQYF. The CDR3 nucleotides are TGCGCCAGCAGCTTACAAGCGGGGGCCTACGAGCAGTACTTC.

This clonotype was detected many times. This chain uses TRBV11-2 with TRBJ1-1; D call uncertain. V was clipped by 2 bases and J by 1 base, with 14 bases between them. The CDR3 totals 16 residues. Germline loops: CDR1 SGHAT, CDR2 FQNNGV. CDR3 nucleotides: TGTGCCAGCAGCTTAACAGTCGGCGTGGGGAACACTGAAGCTTTCTTT. Amino acid sequence: CASSLTVGVGNTEAFF.

The V gene is TRBV27, the J gene TRBJ2-7, with D tentatively TRBD2 (5 bases). With 8 bases removed from V and 3 bases from J, the gap between germline ends came to 11 bases. The CDR3 runs 12 residues. Germline CDR1 reads MNHEY; CDR2 reads SMNVEV (reference sequence). CDR3 DNA sequence: TGTGCCAGCTGGAACCGGGGCTACGAGCAGTACTTC. It codes for CASWNRGYEQYF.

There are a few counts of this clonotype. The chain combines TRBV18 with TRBJ2-5; D possibly matches TRBD1 or TRBD2 (5 bases each). V was shortened by 2 bases and J by 1 base, with 11 bases between the two germline ends. Per germline, CDR1 KGHSH and CDR2 LQKENI. The CDR3 sequence is 15 residues long. The DNA of the CDR3 is TGTGCCAGCTCACCATGGGACGGAGTCCAAGAGACCCAGTACTTC. Protein product: CASSPWDGVQETQYF.

The CDR3 DNA sequence: TGTGCCACCAGCAGCGAGATGGAGATCAGGGGTTCAGGAGAGACCCAGTACTTC. Encoded protein: CATSSEMEIRGSGETQYF. The rearrangement uses TRBV15 and TRBJ2-5; maybe TRBD1 (6 bases). CDR1 is LNHNV, CDR2 YYDKDF, per germline (reference sequence). V lost 3 bases and J 4 bases, leaving 24 bases between the germline ends. CDR3 length: 18 residues.

This clonotype was seen many times. The V call is TRBV6-6, the J call TRBJ2-7; no reliable D call. Looked up from germline, CDR1 is MNHNY and CDR2 is SVGAGI (reference sequence). The length of the CDR3 is 14 residues. V lost 2 bases and J 0 bases, leaving 8 bases between the germline ends. CDR3 bases: TGTGCCAGCAGTTACGAGCCCAGCTCCTACGAGCAGTACGTC. Translation gives CASSYEPSSYEQYV.